This TCR beta chain was documented in a study of tumor and adjacent non-tumor tissue in lung cancer. Study information: Each sample yielded some 4 million productive TCRbeta reads on average.

This sample's RNA came from whole unsorted tissue. A modified ARM-PCR protocol with three rounds of nested PCR amplified TCRbeta. Each CDR3 protein is one row after TCRdb ran MiXCR on the multiplex PCR reads. The sample lists around 74,000 distinct CDR3 sequences, under 70% occurring once. In the case of this clonotype: One end of the junction is discordant with germline, which a read error may explain.

The specimen was lung tumor tissue. This TCR was sampled from a woman aged 65 to 85 with non-small cell lung cancer.

DNA for the CDR3: TGTACCAGCAGCTCCACGTACAACTCCTACAATGAGCAGTTCTTC. Protein sequence: CTSSSTYNSYNEQFF. This chain links TRBV11-2 with TRBJ2-1; the D is unclear. The CDR3 runs to 15 residues. The germline V gene encodes CDR1 SGHAT and CDR2 FQNNGV.